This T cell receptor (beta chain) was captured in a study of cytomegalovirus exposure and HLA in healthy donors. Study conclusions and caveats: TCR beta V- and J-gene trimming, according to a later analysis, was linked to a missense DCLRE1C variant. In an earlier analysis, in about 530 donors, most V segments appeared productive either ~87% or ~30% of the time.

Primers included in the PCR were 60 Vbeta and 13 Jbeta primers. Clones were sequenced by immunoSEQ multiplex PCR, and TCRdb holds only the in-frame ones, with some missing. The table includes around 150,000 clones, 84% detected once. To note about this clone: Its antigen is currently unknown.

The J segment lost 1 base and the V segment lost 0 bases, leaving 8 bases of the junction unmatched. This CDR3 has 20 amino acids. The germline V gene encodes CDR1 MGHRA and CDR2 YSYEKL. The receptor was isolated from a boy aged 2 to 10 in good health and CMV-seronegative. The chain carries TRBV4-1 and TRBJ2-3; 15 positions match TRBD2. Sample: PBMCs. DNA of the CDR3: TGCGCCAGCAGCCAAGATCTTGCGGGACTAGCGGGGGGTGGCACAGATACGCAGTATTTT. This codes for CASSQDLAGLAGGGTDTQYF.